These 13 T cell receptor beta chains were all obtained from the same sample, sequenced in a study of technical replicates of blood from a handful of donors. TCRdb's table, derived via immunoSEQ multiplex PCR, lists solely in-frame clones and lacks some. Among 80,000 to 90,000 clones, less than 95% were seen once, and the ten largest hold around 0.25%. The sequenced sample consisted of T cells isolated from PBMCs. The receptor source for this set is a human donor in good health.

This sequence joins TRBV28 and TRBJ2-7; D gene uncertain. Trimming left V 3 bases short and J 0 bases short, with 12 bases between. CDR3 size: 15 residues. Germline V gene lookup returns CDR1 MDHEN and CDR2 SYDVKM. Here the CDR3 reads CASSFVGFSSYEQYF. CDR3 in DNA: TGTGCCAGCAGTTTTGTTGGTTTTAGCTCCTACGAGCAGTACTTC.

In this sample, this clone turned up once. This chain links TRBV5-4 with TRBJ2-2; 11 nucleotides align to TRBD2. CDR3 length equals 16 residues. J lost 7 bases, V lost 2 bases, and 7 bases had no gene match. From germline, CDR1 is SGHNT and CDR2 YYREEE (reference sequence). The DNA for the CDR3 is TGTGCCAGCAGCTTCCTCCTAGCGGGGGGAGGCGGGGAGCTGTTTTTT. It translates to CASSFLLAGGGGELFF.

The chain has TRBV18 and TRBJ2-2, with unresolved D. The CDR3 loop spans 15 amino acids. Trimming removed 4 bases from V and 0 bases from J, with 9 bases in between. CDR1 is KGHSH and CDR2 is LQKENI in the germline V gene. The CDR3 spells CASSQAAPNTGELFF. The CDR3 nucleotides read TGTGCCAGCTCACAGGCAGCGCCGAACACCGGGGAGCTGTTTTTT. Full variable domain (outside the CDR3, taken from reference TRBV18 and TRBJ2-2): NAGVMQNPRHLVRRRGQEARLRCSPMKGHSHVYWYRQLPEEGLKFMVYLQKENIIDESGMPKERFSAEFPKEGPSILRIQQVVRGDSAAYFCASSQAAPNTGELFFGEGSRLTVL.

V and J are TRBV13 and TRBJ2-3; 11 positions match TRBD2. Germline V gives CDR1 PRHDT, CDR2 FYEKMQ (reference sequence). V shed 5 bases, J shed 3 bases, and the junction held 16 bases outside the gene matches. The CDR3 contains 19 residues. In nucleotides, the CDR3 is TGTGCCAGCAGCCCCTTTAGCGGGGGGGCCGTGACGGGGACAGATACGCAGTATTTT. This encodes CASSPFSGGAVTGTDTQYF.

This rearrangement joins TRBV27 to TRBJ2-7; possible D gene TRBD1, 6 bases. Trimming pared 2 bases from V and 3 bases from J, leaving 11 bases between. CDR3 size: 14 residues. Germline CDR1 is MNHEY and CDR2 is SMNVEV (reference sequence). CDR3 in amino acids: CASSLKDRSYEQYF. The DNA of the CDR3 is TGTGCCAGCAGTTTAAAGGACAGAAGCTACGAGCAGTACTTC.

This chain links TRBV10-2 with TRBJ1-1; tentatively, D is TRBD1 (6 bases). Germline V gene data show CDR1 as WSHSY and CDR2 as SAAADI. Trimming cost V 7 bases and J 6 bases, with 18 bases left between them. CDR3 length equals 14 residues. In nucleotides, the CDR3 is TGCGCCAGCATAGATTCAGGGGTCGGAGCTGAAGCTTTCTTT. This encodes CASIDSGVGAEAFF.

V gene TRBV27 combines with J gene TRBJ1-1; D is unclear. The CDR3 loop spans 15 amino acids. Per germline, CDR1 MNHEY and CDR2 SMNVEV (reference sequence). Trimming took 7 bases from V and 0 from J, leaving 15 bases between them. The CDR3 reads CASTRSLGLNTEAFF. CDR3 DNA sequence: TGTGCCAGCACACGATCTCTAGGATTGAACACTGAAGCTTTCTTT.

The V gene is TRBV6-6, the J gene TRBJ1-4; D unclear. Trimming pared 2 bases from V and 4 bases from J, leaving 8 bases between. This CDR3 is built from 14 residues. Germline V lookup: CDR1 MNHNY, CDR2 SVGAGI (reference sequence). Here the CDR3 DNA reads TGTGCCAGCAGTTACGGGGAGAGTAATGAAAAACTGTTTTTT. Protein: CASSYGESNEKLFF.

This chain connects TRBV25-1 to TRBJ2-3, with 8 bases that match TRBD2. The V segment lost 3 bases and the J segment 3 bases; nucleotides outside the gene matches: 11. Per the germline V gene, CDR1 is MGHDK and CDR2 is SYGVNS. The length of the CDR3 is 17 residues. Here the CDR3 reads CASSDSRGGGITDTQYF. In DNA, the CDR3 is TGTGCCAGCAGTGACTCAAGGGGCGGGGGGATTACAGATACGCAGTATTTT.

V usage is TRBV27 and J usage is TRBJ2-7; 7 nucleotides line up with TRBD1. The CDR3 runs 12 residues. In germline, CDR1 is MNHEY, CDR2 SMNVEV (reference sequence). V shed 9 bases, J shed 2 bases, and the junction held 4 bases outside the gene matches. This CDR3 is CASQDRAYEQYF. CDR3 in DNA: TGTGCCAGTCAAGACAGGGCCTACGAGCAGTACTTC.

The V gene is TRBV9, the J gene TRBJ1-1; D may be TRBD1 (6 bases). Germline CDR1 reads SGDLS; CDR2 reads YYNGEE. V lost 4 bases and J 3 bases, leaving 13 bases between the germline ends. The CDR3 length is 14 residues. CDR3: CASSPGTSDTEAFF. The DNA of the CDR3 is TGTGCCAGCAGCCCTGGGACAAGCGACACTGAAGCTTTCTTT.

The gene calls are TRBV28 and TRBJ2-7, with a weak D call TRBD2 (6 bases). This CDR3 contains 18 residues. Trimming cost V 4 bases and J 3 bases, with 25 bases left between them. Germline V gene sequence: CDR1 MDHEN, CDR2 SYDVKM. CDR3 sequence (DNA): TGTGCCAGCAGTTACGCAACCACGGGGACTTTCCCGTACTACGAGCAGTACTTC. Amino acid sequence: CASSYATTGTFPYYEQYF.

DNA for the CDR3: TGCAGCGTTTCCCATGGGGGGAACAATGAGCAGTTCTTC. It translates to CSVSHGGNNEQFF. The V and J genes are TRBV29-1 and TRBJ2-1, with a possible D match to TRBD2 (6 bases). This CDR3 is 13 amino acids long. Trimming shortened V by 5 bases and J by 5 bases, and 13 bases separated the two germline ends. Germline CDR1 SQVTM, CDR2 ANQGSEA.